A selection of T cell receptor beta chains follows, all from one sample in a study of blood T cells in healthy people across ages. From the 5' RACE reads, TCRdb called clonotypes with MiXCR, one entry per CDR3 protein. This table holds fewer than 2,000,000 distinct CDR3 sequences, approximately 39% found once. Sequenced sample: blood. These receptors were obtained from a human donor in good health. The CDR3 runs from the conserved cysteine through the conserved F or W. D genes are given only for firm matches. Size values are once, few and many counts, or a class for expanded clones, and some rows have none.

.	TRBV7-2	.	TRBJ2-5	TGTGCCAGCAGTCTCAATATGGCGCAAGAGACCCAGTACTTC	CASSLNMAQETQYF
.	TRBV4-3	TRBD1	TRBJ2-1	TGCGCCAGCAGCCAGAGTACAGGGGCCCATGAGCAGTTCTTC	CASSQSTGAHEQFF
once	TRBV20-1	.	TRBJ2-3	TGCAGTGCCCGCGACTCGGGTCTAGATACGCAGTATTTT	CSARDSGLDTQYF
.	TRBV24-1	TRBD1	TRBJ1-2	TGTGCCACCAGTTTTTCGACAGGGAACTATGGCTACACCTTC	CATSFSTGNYGYTF
.	TRBV12-5	TRBD1	TRBJ2-7	TGTGCTAGTGGTTTGTCTGTGGGACAGGGGGTAGTCTACGAGCAGTACTTC	CASGLSVGQGVVYEQYF
few	TRBV28	.	TRBJ1-2	TGTGCCAGCGAAGAGGAACAGAAGACCGGCTACACCTTC	CASEEEQKTGYTF
few	TRBV24-1	.	TRBJ2-1	TGTGCCACCAGTGTTACAGGGAAAAAGAATGAGCAGTTCTTC	CATSVTGKKNEQFF
few	TRBV4-2	TRBD1	TRBJ1-4	TGTGCCAGCAGCCCATATGGACAGGGTGAGGAAAAACTGTTTTTT	CASSPYGQGEEKLFF
many	TRBV7-2	.	TRBJ2-3	TGTGCCAGCAGCCTGGACACCCGTAGCACAGATACGCAGTATTTT	CASSLDTRSTDTQYF
many	TRBV12-3/TRBV12-4	TRBD2	TRBJ2-3	TGTGCCAGCACGCTAGCGGCAGATACGCAGTATTTT	CASTLAADTQYF
.	TRBV11-3	.	TRBJ2-3	TGTGCCAGCAGCCTTGGGGGGGCTAGCGGCTTTAGCACAGATACGCAGTATTTT	CASSLGGASGFSTDTQYF
.	TRBV7-9	TRBD1	TRBJ2-1	TGTGCCAGCAGCTCAACAGGGGTGTCGGTGAGGAATGAGCAGTTCTTC	CASSSTGVSVRNEQFF
.	TRBV15	.	TRBJ1-2	TGTGCCACCAGCAGAGATCCCTTCGGCTATGGCTACACCTTC	CATSRDPFGYGYTF
few	TRBV5-1	.	TRBJ2-1	TGCGCCAGCAGTACTTCTAGCGAACGACTTAATGAGCAGTTCTTC	CASSTSSERLNEQFF
many	TRBV5-6	.	TRBJ2-5	TGTGCCAGCAGCTTTATTCTAGGTCGGCCGGAGACCCAGTACTTC	CASSFILGRPETQYF
.	TRBV6-2/TRBV6-3	.	TRBJ1-1	TGTGCCAGCAGTACGACAAGGGGCAAAGGGCGAGAAGCTTTCTTT	CASSTTRGKGREAFF
few	TRBV11-2	.	TRBJ1-3	TGTGCCAGCAGCTTAGGGCGGGGAGGTGGCGCTGGAAACACCATATATTTT	CASSLGRGGGAGNTIYF
.	TRBV4-1	.	TRBJ2-7	TGCGCCAGCAGCCAGGGGGTGGTGGGTAAAGTCTCCTACGAGCAGTACTTC	CASSQGVVGKVSYEQYF
.	TRBV7-2	TRBD2	TRBJ2-3	TGTGCCAGCAGCTTAGTCTCCGGCGGGGGGATCACAGATACGCAGTATTTT	CASSLVSGGGITDTQYF
few	TRBV28	TRBD1	TRBJ2-7	TGTGCCAGCGACCGTCGGACAGGGGGCGTGCGAATATCCGAGCAGTACTTC	CASDRRTGGVRISEQYF
.	TRBV20-1	TRBD2	TRBJ2-1	TGCAGTGCTGGTTTAGCGGGGGGGCGAGGCAATGAGCAGTTCTTC	CSAGLAGGRGNEQFF
few	TRBV12-3/TRBV12-4	.	TRBJ2-1	TGTGCCAGCAGTACCCGGCGACTAGTAATCCACAATGAGCAGTTCTTC	CASSTRRLVIHNEQFF
few	TRBV20-1	TRBD2	TRBJ2-1	TGCAGTGCTAGTTCTAGCGGGGGGAATTCCTACAATGAGCAGTTCTTC	CSASSSGGNSYNEQFF
many	TRBV7-2	.	TRBJ2-1	TGTGCCAGCAGCCAGGCGTGGGGCGCATCAAATGAGCAGTTCTTC	CASSQAWGASNEQFF
.	TRBV7-9	TRBD1	TRBJ1-2	TGTGCCAGCAGCCCCCCTATCGGGACAGAAGTTAACTATGGCTACACCTTC	CASSPPIGTEVNYGYTF
.	TRBV7-9	TRBD2	TRBJ2-7	TGTGCCAGCAGCTACGGATGGGGGGGCTACGAGCAGTACTTC	CASSYGWGGYEQYF
few	TRBV6-6	.	TRBJ1-2	TGTGCCAGCAGACTCCGGACCGCGGGGCTCTATGGCTACACCTTC	CASRLRTAGLYGYTF
few	TRBV20-1	.	TRBJ1-2	TGCAGTGCTAGACCGGCCGGGACCTCGACCCGGATCTATGGCTACACCTTC	CSARPAGTSTRIYGYTF
few	TRBV7-2	.	TRBJ2-1	TGTGCCAGCAGTCAGCGGGACAGGACCTACAATGAGCAGTTCTTC	CASSQRDRTYNEQFF
.	TRBV6-2/TRBV6-3	.	TRBJ2-2	TGTGCCAGCAGATCTAGGGAGGATGGCGGGGAGCTGTTTTTT	CASRSREDGGELFF
.	TRBV4-2	.	TRBJ2-3	TGTGCCAGCAGCCAAACCCCGTTTGGGACAGATACGCAGTATTTT	CASSQTPFGTDTQYF
.	TRBV13	.	TRBJ1-2	TGTGCCAGCAGCAAACGCGAGGGGGGTTGGTCCTATGGCTACACCTTC	CASSKREGGWSYGYTF
few	TRBV7-2	TRBD2	TRBJ2-7	TGTGCCAGCAGCTTATTCGGGACTAGCGGGGGGATCTACGAGCAGTACTTC	CASSLFGTSGGIYEQYF
.	TRBV5-1	TRBD2	TRBJ2-1	TGCGCCAGCAACCCGGGCCGTCTAGCGGGGGGAAATGAGCAGTTCTTC	CASNPGRLAGGNEQFF
.	TRBV4-3	.	TRBJ2-1	TGCGCCAGCAGCACCGATCTGACCAGAGGCTCCTACAATGAGCAGTTCTTC	CASSTDLTRGSYNEQFF
.	TRBV6-6	TRBD1	TRBJ2-3	TGTGCCAGCAGCTCCCCGGACAGGGGAAATTTAGATACGCAGTATTTT	CASSSPDRGNLDTQYF
few	TRBV12-3/TRBV12-4	.	TRBJ2-1	TGTGCCAGCAGTGCCATCGGGGGGCCCTTTAATGAGCAGTTCTTC	CASSAIGGPFNEQFF
.	TRBV5-1	.	TRBJ2-4	TGCGCCAGCATGGAGGGGGCAGCCAAAAACATTCAGTACTTC	CASMEGAAKNIQYF
.	TRBV29-1	.	TRBJ1-2	TGCAGCGTTGAAGATCATGGACGGGAACCGGAGGGCTACACCTTC	CSVEDHGREPEGYTF
once	TRBV7-9	.	TRBJ2-1	TGTGCCAGCAGCCCCGACCGACCCCCGGGGCAGTTCTTC	CASSPDRPPGQFF
.	TRBV28	.	TRBJ2-1	TGTGCCAGCGGGAGCTCCTACAATGAGCAGTTCTTC	CASGSSYNEQFF
.	TRBV4-3	TRBD2	TRBJ2-3	TGCGCCAGCAGCCAAGAGGTTATGACTAGCACAGGTACGCAGTATTTT	CASSQEVMTSTGTQYF
.	TRBV4-3	.	TRBJ2-3	TGCGCCAGCAGCCAAGATTCGGGGAACACAGATACGCAGTATTTT	CASSQDSGNTDTQYF
.	TRBV5-1	.	TRBJ1-1	TGCGCCAGCAGCCTTACGACAACTACGAACACTGAAGCTTTCTTT	CASSLTTTTNTEAFF
.	TRBV5-1	TRBD2	TRBJ2-5	TGCGCCAGCACCCGGACTAGCGGGGGGGATGTATTATCCCAGTACTTC	CASTRTSGGDVLSQYF
.	TRBV13	.	TRBJ2-3	TGTGCCAGCACCGAAGGGGTGAGGCCCCCAGATACGCAGTATTTT	CASTEGVRPPDTQYF
.	TRBV20-1	TRBD2	TRBJ2-1	TGCAGTGCTAGCGTACCTAGCGGGGGGGCCTACAATGAGCAGTTCTTC	CSASVPSGGAYNEQFF
many	TRBV5-1	.	TRBJ2-7	TGTGCCAGCAGCTTAGTGGGACACTCATACGAGCAGTACTTC	CASSLVGHSYEQYF
.	TRBV12-3/TRBV12-4	.	TRBJ1-2	TGTGCCAGCAGTTTAAAACCATGGACGGCTAACTATGGCTACACCTTC	CASSLKPWTANYGYTF
few	TRBV7-3	.	TRBJ1-1	TGTGCCAGCAGCCCTCAGACGGGCGCTGAAGCTTTCTTT	CASSPQTGAEAFF
.	TRBV3-1	.	TRBJ1-2	TGTGCCAGCAGCCAAGATCGGGCAGGGTTTTTTTTTTTCAACTATGGCTACACCTTC	CASSQDRAGFFFFNYGYTF
few	TRBV5-1	.	TRBJ1-4	TGCGCCACACGGAGGGAAACTAATGAAAAACTGTTTTTT	CATRRETNEKLFF
few	TRBV10-3	.	TRBJ2-3	TGTGCCATCAGTACATTGAGCACAGATACGCAGTATTTT	CAISTLSTDTQYF
few	TRBV6-6	.	TRBJ1-1	TGTGCCAGCAGTTATCTGGAGGCTGAAGCTTTCTTT	CASSYLEAEAFF
.	TRBV7-3	.	TRBJ2-1	TGTGCCAGCAGCCCTCACCCCTTAAGGGGCGGTGAGCAGTTCTTC	CASSPHPLRGGEQFF
few	TRBV7-2	.	TRBJ2-7	TGTGCCAGCAGCGTCGGGCCGCCTCCCTACGAGCAGTACTTC	CASSVGPPPYEQYF
.	TRBV25-1	TRBD1	TRBJ1-1	TGTGCCAGCAGTGAATGGGGGACAGAGAACACTGAAGCTTTCTTT	CASSEWGTENTEAFF
.	TRBV4-1	.	TRBJ1-1	TGCGCCAGCAGCCAAGGGAACGGACCCGGGGACACTGAAGCTTTCTTT	CASSQGNGPGDTEAFF